This T cell receptor beta chain was profiled in a study of CD8+CD57+ T cells in acquired aplastic anemia. Profiles of TCR beta VDJ and CDR3 were generated from a genomic DNA template. TCRdb used MiXCR to reprocess the reads, holding one entry per CDR3 protein. The data contain approximately 250,000 distinct CDR3 sequences, approximately 82% of them seen just once; the ten biggest clones take up around 40%. Patients chosen for sequencing had shown CD8+CD57+ cell expansion by flow cytometry. This receptor was obtained from a human donor with aplastic anemia. Material: sorted CD4+, CD8+, or CD8+CD57+ T cells (not recorded which) from PBMCs.

The CDR3 loop reads CASSIRTDYTEAFF. CDR3 DNA: TGTGCCAGCAGCATTAGGACTGATTACACTGAAGCTTTCTTT. This chain uses TRBV11-3 with TRBJ1-1; the D is unclear. Germline values: CDR1 SGHNT, CDR2 YENEEA. Trimming pared 5 bases from V and 3 bases from J, leaving 13 bases between. The CDR3 length is 14 residues.